These 21 T cell receptor beta chains were all obtained from the same sample, sequenced in a study of T cell repertoires in cytomegalovirus infection (dated by TCRdb to the late 2010s). TCRdb records Illumina HiSeq 1500 as the sequencer. In-frame beta chains were kept once TCRdb had trimmed the public reads at Q25 with fastp and called clones with MiXCR. One record per CDR3 amino acid sequence lists the most common genes and DNA. This sample comprises under 850,000 distinct CDR3 sequences, 30% to 35% of them detected only once. Of the sample, roughly 20% is held by the ten largest clones. Which antigens these TCRs recognize remains unknown. What the treatment or condition label conveys for this sample: in vitro stimulation with specific CMV peptide epitopes to enrich CMV-specific T cells. The source material was cultured PBMCs, sampled from culture after CMV antigen stimulation. Source of these receptors: a human donor in good health (CMV status not recorded). Some clones in this sample may be carry-over from other donors' samples.

The chain combines TRBV20-1 with TRBJ1-5; 10 bases fit TRBD1. The V segment lost 3 bases and the J segment 3 bases; nucleotides outside the gene matches: 5. The CDR3 is made up of 15 amino acids. Germline loops: CDR1 DFQATT, CDR2 SNEGSKA (reference sequence). The CDR3 is CSASAGQGNNQPQHF. The CDR3 region has the DNA TGCAGTGCTAGTGCGGGACAGGGGAACAATCAGCCCCAGCATTTT.

V usage is TRBV4-3 and J usage is TRBJ2-3, with no clear D. Trimming removed 7 bases from V and 1 base from J, with 9 bases in between. CDR1 and CDR2 (germline): LGHNA, YSLEER. The CDR3 has 13 amino acids. The CDR3 DNA is TGCGCCAGCACCGGAGAAGGCACAGATACGCAGTATTTT. Translation: CASTGEGTDTQYF.

The chain couples TRBV20-1 to TRBJ1-5, with 8 bases fitting TRBD1. The CDR3 contains 13 residues. CDR1 DFQATT and CDR2 SNEGSKA come from the germline V gene (reference sequence). V shed 3 bases, J shed 7 bases, and the junction held 5 bases outside the gene matches. The CDR3 coding sequence is TGCAGTGCTAGTATTGGACAGGGCCAGCCCCAGCATTTT. Its protein is CSASIGQGQPQHF.

The sample holds many counts of this clonotype. The chain has TRBV7-2 and TRBJ1-1; D not certain. Trimming cost V 1 base and J 1 base, with 7 bases left between them. Germline loops: CDR1 SGHTA, CDR2 FQGNSA. The CDR3 spans 14 residues. CDR3 sequence reads: CASSLVEGNTEAFF. The CDR3 coding sequence is TGTGCCAGCAGCTTAGTCGAGGGGAACACTGAAGCTTTCTTT.

This chain uses TRBV28 with TRBJ2-7, with TRBD2 matching 7 bases. There are 13 residues in the CDR3. Germline values: CDR1 MDHEN, CDR2 SYDVKM. With V trimmed by 10 bases and J by 2 bases, 8 bases remained unmatched. The CDR3 spells CATTPRGAYEQYF. In nucleotides, the CDR3 is TGTGCCACCACCCCCCGGGGGGCCTACGAGCAGTACTTC.

The V gene is TRBV18, the J gene TRBJ1-6; D call uncertain. CDR3 size: 13 residues. Germline V gene data show CDR1 as KGHSH and CDR2 as LQKENI. The V end lost 6 bases, the J end lost 7 bases, and 10 bases lay between the germline ends. The CDR3 protein is CASSSSPNSPLHF. Here the CDR3 DNA reads TGTGCCAGCTCGTCAAGTCCCAATTCACCCCTCCACTTT.

V usage is TRBV5-1 and J usage is TRBJ2-1, with a possible D match to TRBD1 (6 bases). Germline values: CDR1 SGHRS, CDR2 YFSETQ. There are 14 residues in the CDR3. The V end lost 0 bases, the J end lost 8 bases, and 12 bases lay between the germline ends. CDR3 sequence (DNA): TGCGCCAGCAGCTTGGGACAGGCTCGTGATGAGCAGTTCTTC. This translates into CASSLGQARDEQFF.

This clonotype appeared many times. The J gene is TRBJ2-3, the V gene TRBV7-2, with D possibly called TRBD1 or TRBD2 (5 bases each). The length of the CDR3 is 18 residues. Per the germline V gene, CDR1 is SGHTA and CDR2 is FQGNSA. Trimming removed 6 bases at V and 6 bases at J, with 28 bases between. CDR3 nucleotides: TGTGCCAGCAGTTACACCGGGGCCCAGCGGCGTCGTTTCGATACGCAGTATTTT. This encodes CASSYTGAQRRRFDTQYF.

The chain carries TRBV7-4 and TRBJ2-5; D is ambiguous. Per the germline V gene, CDR1 is SGHVT and CDR2 is SQSDAQ. V was cut by 4 bases and J by 0 bases, with 12 bases left in between. The length of the CDR3 is 15 residues. The DNA of the CDR3 is TGTGCCAGCAGCTGGCCCCAAAAGTACCAAGAGACCCAGTACTTC. Its translation is CASSWPQKYQETQYF.

The J gene is TRBJ2-7, the V gene TRBV5-4; D is unclear. Trimming removed 1 base at V and 2 bases at J, with 16 bases between. Per the germline V gene, CDR1 is SGHNT and CDR2 is YYREEE (reference sequence). The CDR3 contains 16 residues. The DNA for the CDR3 is TGTGCCAGCAGCTTGATTCCCCCCCAACGAACCTACGAGCAGTACTTC. Translation gives CASSLIPPQRTYEQYF.

The V gene is TRBV19, the J gene TRBJ2-7; 9 nucleotides align to TRBD1. The V and J ends lost 6 bases and 4 bases, in that order; junction bases with no gene match: 10. The length of the CDR3 is 15 residues. The germline V gene encodes CDR1 LNHDA and CDR2 SQIVND (reference sequence). The CDR3 is CASSITGQGRYEQYF. The DNA of the CDR3 is TGTGCCAGTAGCATAACGGGACAGGGCCGGTACGAGCAGTACTTC.

This clonotype occurred a few times. This chain connects TRBV28 to TRBJ2-7; D may be TRBD2 (6 bases). The CDR3 loop spans 17 amino acids. V was clipped by 5 bases and J by 1 base, with 21 bases between them. The germline CDR1 and CDR2 sequences are MDHEN and SYDVKM. This chain's CDR3 is CASSRGSLRGRSYEQYF. The CDR3 nucleotides read TGTGCCAGCAGTCGGGGGAGCCTCCGGGGAAGGTCCTACGAGCAGTACTTC.

The table lists this clonotype with a few counts. The chain joins TRBV19 to TRBJ1-2; D remains unclear. Germline assignment: CDR1 LNHDA and CDR2 SQIVND (reference sequence). The CDR3 covers 12 residues. The ends were cut back, 9 bases at V and 5 bases at J, with 13 bases in the middle. The chain's CDR3 is CASFNGTYGYTF. The CDR3 DNA is TGTGCCAGCTTCAACGGAACTTATGGCTACACCTTC.

This clonotype showed up just a few times. This chain joins TRBV6-2 or TRBV6-3 and TRBJ2-1, with no clear D. The CDR3 extends over 14 amino acids. Germline V gene data show CDR1 as MNHEY and CDR2 as SVGEGT. Trimming took 5 bases from V and 3 from J, leaving 11 bases between them. The DNA for the CDR3 is TGTGCCAGCAGTCTAGAGGAAGTCTACAATGAGCAGTTCTTC. This translates into CASSLEEVYNEQFF.

This clonotype was observed a few times. This sequence joins TRBV12-3 or TRBV12-4 and TRBJ1-6; D unclear. V lost 6 bases to trimming and J lost 8 bases, with 8 bases between them. CDR3 length equals 12 residues. CDR3 nucleotide sequence: TGTGCCAGCAGGGAATGGGATTCACCCCTCCACTTT. Protein product: CASREWDSPLHF.

This clonotype was counted many times. The gene calls are TRBV7-2 and TRBJ2-5; no definite D call. This CDR3 contains 11 residues. Trimming shortened V by 5 bases and J by 7 bases, and 8 bases separated the two germline ends. Germline CDR1 is SGHTA and CDR2 is FQGNSA. The CDR3 spells CASSNLGTQYF. The DNA for the CDR3 is TGTGCCAGCAGCAACCTGGGGACCCAGTACTTC.

There are a few counts of this clonotype. The gene calls are TRBV5-4 and TRBJ2-1; D is unresolved. V was shortened by 0 bases and J by 9 bases, with 7 bases between the two germline ends. Germline CDR1 and CDR2: SGHNT and YYREEE (reference sequence). The CDR3 has 12 residues. In DNA form, the CDR3 reads TGTGCCAGCAGCTTGGCTGGTATTGAGCAGTTCTTC. It codes for CASSLAGIEQFF.

This clonotype was picked up many times. The chain uses TRBV5-5 and TRBJ2-1; possible D gene TRBD2, 6 bases. Trimming removed 4 bases at V and 0 bases at J, with 14 bases between. The CDR3 extends over 16 amino acids. In germline, CDR1 is SGHKS, CDR2 YYEKEE (reference sequence). The CDR3 DNA reads as TGTGCCAGCAGCAGCCATGGGGGGACCTCCTACAATGAGCAGTTCTTC. Its protein product is CASSSHGGTSYNEQFF.

DNA for the CDR3: TGCAGTGCTAGAGAGGGGCAGGGTAATTACAATGAGCAGTTCTTC. Its translation: CSAREGQGNYNEQFF. The V call is TRBV20-1, the J call TRBJ2-1, with D tentatively TRBD1 (5 bases). The CDR3 consists of 15 residues. The germline gives CDR1 DFQATT, CDR2 SNEGSKA (reference sequence). Trimming removed 0 bases from V and 4 bases from J, with 13 bases in between.

This clonotype showed up just a few times. The V gene is TRBV4-3, the J gene TRBJ2-7, with TRBD2 identical over 8 bases. CDR1 is LGHNA, CDR2 YSLEER, per germline. CDR3 size: 15 residues. Germline trimming cut 4 bases from V and 2 bases from J; bases unmatched to any gene: 7. The CDR3 region is CASSLRSAGAYEQYF. The CDR3 region has the DNA TGCGCCAGCAGCCTACGTTCAGCGGGGGCCTACGAGCAGTACTTC.

This clonotype was counted many times. The gene calls are TRBV7-2 and TRBJ2-3; TRBD2 is a possible D gene (6 bases). Per the germline V gene, CDR1 is SGHTA and CDR2 is FQGNSA. V was clipped by 5 bases and J by 6 bases, with 18 bases between them. This CDR3 is built from 15 residues. The CDR3 is CASSPGGAGEDTQYF. The CDR3 coding sequence is TGTGCCAGCAGCCCCGGAGGGGCTGGGGAGGATACGCAGTATTTT.